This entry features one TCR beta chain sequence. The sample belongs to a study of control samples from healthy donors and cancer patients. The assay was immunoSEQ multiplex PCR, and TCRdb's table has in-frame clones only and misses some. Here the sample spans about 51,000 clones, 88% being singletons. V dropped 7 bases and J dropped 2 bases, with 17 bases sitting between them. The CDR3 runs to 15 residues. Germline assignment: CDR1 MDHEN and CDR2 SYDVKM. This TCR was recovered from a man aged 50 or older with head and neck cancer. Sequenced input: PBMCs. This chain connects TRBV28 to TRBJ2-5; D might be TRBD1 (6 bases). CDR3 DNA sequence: TGTGCCAGCACTTCACAGACAGGTGCTCAAGAGACCCAGTACTTC. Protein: CASTSQTGAQETQYF.